The entry that follows covers one T cell receptor beta chain sequence. Its antigen is unknown. The sample is drawn from a study of CD8 T cells in Susac syndrome. Overall study findings and caveats: The authors acknowledged that the study's TCR sequencing and HLA analysis involved relatively few individuals.

The germline V gene encodes CDR1 LGHDT and CDR2 YNNKEL (reference sequence). This CDR3 comprises 16 residues. Trimming took off 0 bases at V and 7 bases at J, with 19 bases between the two ends. CD8+ and CD4+ blood T cells underwent TCR beta sequencing. The diagnostic criteria for definite or probable disease, as recently defined, were met by the patients with Susac syndrome. RNA was extracted with the RNeasy kit, and a quantity of roughly 0.45 to 1 ug was reverse transcribed using random hexamers. The immunoSEQ assay covered 54 Vbeta and 13 Jbeta segments for CDR3. MiXCR, applied by TCRdb to the immunoSEQ multiplex PCR reads, yields one record per CDR3 protein. The table has 80,000 or so distinct CDR3 sequences, roughly 94% seen once.

Sequenced: CD8+ T cells from PBMCs. The clonotype was recovered from a human donor with Susac syndrome. V is TRBV3-1 and J is TRBJ2-7; D could derive from TRBD1 or TRBD2 (6 bases each). The CDR3 is CASSQDPRGPSREQYF. The CDR3 DNA reads TGTGCCAGCAGCCAAGATCCCCGGGGGCCCTCGAGGGAGCAGTACTTC.